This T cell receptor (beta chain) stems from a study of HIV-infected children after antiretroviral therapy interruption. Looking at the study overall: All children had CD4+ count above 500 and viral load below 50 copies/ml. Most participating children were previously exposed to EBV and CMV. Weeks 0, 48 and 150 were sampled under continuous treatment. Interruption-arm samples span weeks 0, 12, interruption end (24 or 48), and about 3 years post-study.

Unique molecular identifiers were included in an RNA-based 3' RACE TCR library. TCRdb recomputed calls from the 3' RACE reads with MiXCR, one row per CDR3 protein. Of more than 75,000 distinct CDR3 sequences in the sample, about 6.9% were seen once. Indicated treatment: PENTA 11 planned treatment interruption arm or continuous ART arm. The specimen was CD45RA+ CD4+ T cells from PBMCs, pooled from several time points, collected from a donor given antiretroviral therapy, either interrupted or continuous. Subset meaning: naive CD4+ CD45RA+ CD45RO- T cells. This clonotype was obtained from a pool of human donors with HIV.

The DNA of the CDR3 is TGTGCCAGCACCCGCCTGAACAGGAACAATGGCTACACCTTC. Its translation is CASTRLNRNNGYTF. This sequence joins TRBV7-1 and TRBJ1-2, with D possibly being TRBD1 (5 bases). TRBV7-1 is assigned to the ORF class and has an uncertain function. The CDR3 covers 14 residues. The V end lost 7 bases, the J end lost 6 bases, and 18 bases lay between the germline ends.